This TCR beta chain was sequenced for a study of blood T cell repertoires in COVID-19. The length of the CDR3 is 15 residues. With 5 bases removed from V and 3 bases from J, the gap between germline ends came to 13 bases. Germline V gives CDR1 SGHVS, CDR2 FQNEAQ. Assay used: immunoSEQ multiplex PCR; TCRdb lists only in-frame clones, some missing. Here the sample spans about 140,000 clones, 88% being singletons. Sequenced material: peripheral blood. The chain combines TRBV7-8 with TRBJ1-4; D remains unclear. The TCR sequence derives from a man aged 50 to 60 with active or convalescent COVID-19. The CDR3 reads CASSPIPAANEKLFF. As DNA, the CDR3 is TGTGCCAGCAGCCCAATTCCCGCGGCTAATGAAAAACTGTTTTTT.